The sequence of this TCR beta chain was determined in a study of pediatric ulcerative colitis. Points from the study as a whole: Repertoires came from total lymphocyte DNA, not specific subsets. Blood-rectal clonal overlap within each person was significantly higher in ulcerative colitis patients than controls.

Comment on this clone: What it binds is not known.

The V end lost 3 bases, the J end lost 6 bases, and 13 bases lay between the germline ends. CDR1 and CDR2 from the germline V gene are GTSNPN and SVGIG (reference sequence). There are 13 residues in the CDR3. Profiled with immunoSEQ multiplex PCR; TCRdb holds only in-frame clones, not every one. The sample has 32,000 or so clones; around 80% are singletons. The clonotype originates from a boy between 10 and 17 years old with severe ulcerative colitis. The chain has TRBV30 and TRBJ2-3; D gene ambiguous. Source material: blood. CDR3 DNA sequence: TGTGCCTGGAGCTCTCTTAGGTCCGATACGCAGTATTTT. Residues: CAWSSLRSDTQYF.